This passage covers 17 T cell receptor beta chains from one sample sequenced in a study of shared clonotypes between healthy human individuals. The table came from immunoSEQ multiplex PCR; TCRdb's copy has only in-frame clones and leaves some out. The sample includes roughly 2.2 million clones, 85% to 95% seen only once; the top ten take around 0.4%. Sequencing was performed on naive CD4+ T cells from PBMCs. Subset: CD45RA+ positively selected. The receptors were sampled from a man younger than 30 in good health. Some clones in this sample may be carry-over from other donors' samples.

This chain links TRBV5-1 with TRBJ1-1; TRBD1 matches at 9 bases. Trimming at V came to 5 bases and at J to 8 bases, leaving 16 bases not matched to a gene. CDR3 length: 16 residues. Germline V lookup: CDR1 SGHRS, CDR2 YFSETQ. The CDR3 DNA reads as TGCGCCAGCAGACATACAGGGGGCGCAACGGCTGTGGAAGCTTTCTTT. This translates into CASRHTGGATAVEAFF.

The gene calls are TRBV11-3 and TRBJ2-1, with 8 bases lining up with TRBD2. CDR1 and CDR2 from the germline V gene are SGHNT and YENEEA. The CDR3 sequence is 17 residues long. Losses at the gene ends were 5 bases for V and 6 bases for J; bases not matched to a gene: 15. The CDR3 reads CASSSGTSIHIGNEQFF. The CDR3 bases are TGTGCCAGCAGCAGCGGGACTAGTATTCATATAGGCAATGAGCAGTTCTTC. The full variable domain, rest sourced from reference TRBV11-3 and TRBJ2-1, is EAGVVQSPRYKIIEKKQPVAFWCNPISGHNTLYWYLQNLGQGPELLIRYENEEAVDDSQLPKDRFSAERLKGVDSTLKIQPAELGDSAVYLCASSSGTSIHIGNEQFFGPGTRLTVL.

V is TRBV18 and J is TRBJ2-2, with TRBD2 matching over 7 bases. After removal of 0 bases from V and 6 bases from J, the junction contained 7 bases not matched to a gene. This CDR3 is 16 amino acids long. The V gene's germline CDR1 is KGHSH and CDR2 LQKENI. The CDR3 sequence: CASSPPTSELAGELFF. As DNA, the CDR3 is TGTGCCAGCTCACCACCAACTAGCGAGCTGGCCGGGGAGCTGTTTTTT.

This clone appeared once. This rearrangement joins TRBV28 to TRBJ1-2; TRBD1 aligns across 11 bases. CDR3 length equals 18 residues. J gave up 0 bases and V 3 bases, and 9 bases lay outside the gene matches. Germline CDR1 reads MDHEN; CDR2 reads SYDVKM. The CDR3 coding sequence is TGTGCCAGCAGTTTCCTGGGACAGGGGGGACTACCTAACTATGGCTACACCTTC. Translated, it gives CASSFLGQGGLPNYGYTF.

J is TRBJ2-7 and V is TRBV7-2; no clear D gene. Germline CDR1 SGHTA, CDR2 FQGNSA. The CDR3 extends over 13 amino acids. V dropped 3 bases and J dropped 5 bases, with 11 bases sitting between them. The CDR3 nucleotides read TGTGCCAGCAGCTTTGCACGGGTGGACGAGCAGTACTTC. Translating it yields CASSFARVDEQYF.

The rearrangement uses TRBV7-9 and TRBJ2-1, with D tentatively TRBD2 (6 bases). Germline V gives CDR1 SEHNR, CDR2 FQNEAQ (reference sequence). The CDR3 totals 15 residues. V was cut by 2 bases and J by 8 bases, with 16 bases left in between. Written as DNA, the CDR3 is TGTGCCAGCAGCTTATCTAGCGCCCGAAGGGATGAGCAGTTCTTC. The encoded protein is CASSLSSARRDEQFF.

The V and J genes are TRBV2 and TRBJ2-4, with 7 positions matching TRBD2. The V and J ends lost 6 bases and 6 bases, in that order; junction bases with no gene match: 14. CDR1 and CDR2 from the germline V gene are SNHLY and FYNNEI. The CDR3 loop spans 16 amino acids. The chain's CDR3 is CASRRELQVVTNIQYF. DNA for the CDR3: TGTGCCAGCAGGCGGGAGCTCCAGGTTGTTACAAACATTCAGTACTTC.

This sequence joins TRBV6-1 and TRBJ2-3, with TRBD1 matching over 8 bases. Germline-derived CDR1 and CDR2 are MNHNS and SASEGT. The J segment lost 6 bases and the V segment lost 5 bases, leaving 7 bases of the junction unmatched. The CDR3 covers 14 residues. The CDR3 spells CASSPRTGSDTQYF. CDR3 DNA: TGTGCCAGCAGTCCACGGACAGGGTCCGATACGCAGTATTTT.

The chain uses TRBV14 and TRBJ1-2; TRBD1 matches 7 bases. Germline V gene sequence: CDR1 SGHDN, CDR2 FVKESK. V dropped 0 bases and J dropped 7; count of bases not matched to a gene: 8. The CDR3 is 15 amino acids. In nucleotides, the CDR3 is TGTGCCAGCAGCCAAGATCCGGGGCCAGGGGGTGGCTACACCTTC. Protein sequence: CASSQDPGPGGGYTF.

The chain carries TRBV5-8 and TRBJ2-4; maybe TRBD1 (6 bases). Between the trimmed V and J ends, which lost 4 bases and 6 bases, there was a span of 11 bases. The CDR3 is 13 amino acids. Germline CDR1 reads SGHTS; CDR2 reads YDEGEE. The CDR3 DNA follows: TGTGCCAGCAGCAGAGGGGGAATAAACATTCAGTACTTC. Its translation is CASSRGGINIQYF.

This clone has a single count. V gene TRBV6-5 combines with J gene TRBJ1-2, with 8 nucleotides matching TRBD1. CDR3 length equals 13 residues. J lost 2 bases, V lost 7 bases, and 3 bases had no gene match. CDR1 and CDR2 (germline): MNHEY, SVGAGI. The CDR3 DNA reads TGTGCCAGCACAAGACAGGGGAACTATGGCTACACCTTC. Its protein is CASTRQGNYGYTF.

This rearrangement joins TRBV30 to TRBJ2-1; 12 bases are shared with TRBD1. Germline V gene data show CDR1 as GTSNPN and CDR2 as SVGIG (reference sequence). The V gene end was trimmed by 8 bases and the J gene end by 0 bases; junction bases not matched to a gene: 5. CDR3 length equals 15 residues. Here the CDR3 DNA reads TGTGCCGGGGACAGGGGGCGAAGCTCCTACAATGAGCAGTTCTTC. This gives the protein CAGDRGRSSYNEQFF. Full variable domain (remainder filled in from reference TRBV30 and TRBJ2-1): SQTIHQWPATLVQPVGSPLSLECTVEGTSNPNLYWYRQAAGRGLQLLFYSVGIGQISSEVPQNLSASRPQDRQFILSSKKLLLSDSGFYLCAGDRGRSSYNEQFFGPGTRLTVL.

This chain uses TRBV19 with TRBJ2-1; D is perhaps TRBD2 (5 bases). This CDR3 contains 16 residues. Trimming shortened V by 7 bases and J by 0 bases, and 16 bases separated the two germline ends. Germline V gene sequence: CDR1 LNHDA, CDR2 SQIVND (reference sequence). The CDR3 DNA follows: TGTGCCAGTACCCCGGCTAGCTTGAGCTCCTACAATGAGCAGTTCTTC. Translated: CASTPASLSSYNEQFF. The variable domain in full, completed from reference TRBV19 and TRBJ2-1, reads DGGITQSPKYLFRKEGQNVTLSCEQNLNHDAMYWYRQDPGQGLRLIYYSQIVNDFQKGDIAEGYSVSREKKESFPLTVTSAQKNPTAFYLCASTPASLSSYNEQFFGPGTRLTVL.

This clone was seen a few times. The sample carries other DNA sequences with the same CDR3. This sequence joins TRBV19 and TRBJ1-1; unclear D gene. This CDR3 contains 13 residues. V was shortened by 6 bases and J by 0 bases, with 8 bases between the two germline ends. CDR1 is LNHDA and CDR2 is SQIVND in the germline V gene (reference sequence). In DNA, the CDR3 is TGTGCCAGTAGAGGTCAGCTGAACACTGAAGCTTTCTTT. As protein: CASRGQLNTEAFF.

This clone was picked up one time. CDR3 residues: CASSYGTSSEQYF. In DNA, the CDR3 is TGTGCCAGCAGTTATGGGACTAGCAGCGAGCAGTACTTC. The V gene is TRBV6-6, the J gene TRBJ2-7; 9 positions agree with TRBD2. Germline loops: CDR1 MNHNY, CDR2 SVGAGI (reference sequence). After removal of 3 bases from V and 6 bases from J, the junction contained 3 bases not matched to a gene. There are 13 residues in the CDR3.

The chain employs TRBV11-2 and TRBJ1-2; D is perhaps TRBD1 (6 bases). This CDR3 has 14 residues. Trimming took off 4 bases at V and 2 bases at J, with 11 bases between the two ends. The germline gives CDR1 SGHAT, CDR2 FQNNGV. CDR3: CASSSRQANYGYTF. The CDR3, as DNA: TGTGCCAGCAGCTCGAGACAGGCGAACTATGGCTACACCTTC. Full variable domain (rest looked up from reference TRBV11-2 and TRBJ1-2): EAGVAQSPRYKIIEKRQSVAFWCNPISGHATLYWYQQILGQGPKLLIQFQNNGVVDDSQLPKDRFSAERLKGVDSTLKIQPAKLEDSAVYLCASSSRQANYGYTFGSGTRLTVV.

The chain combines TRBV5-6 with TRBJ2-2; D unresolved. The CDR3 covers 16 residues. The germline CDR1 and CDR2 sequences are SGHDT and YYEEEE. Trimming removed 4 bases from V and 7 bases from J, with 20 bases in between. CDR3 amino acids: CASSPIGPVAGGELFF. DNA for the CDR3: TGTGCCAGCAGCCCCATCGGGCCCGTAGCCGGCGGGGAGCTGTTTTTT.